Here is one T cell receptor beta chain with its context. The antigen remains unidentified. This sample is part of a study of cytomegalovirus exposure and HLA in healthy donors. Looking at the study overall: The use of the same platform for the 120 validation repertoires and the roughly 630 first-cohort repertoires was reported by a later analysis. General observations from the study: As confirmed in vitro, a few CMV-associated chains were specific for CMV antigens. The tendency of first-cohort TCR clusters to co-occur in the 100 to 150 validation repertoires emerged from a later analysis. The study listed 164 cytomegalovirus-associated TCR beta chains.

Clones were read by immunoSEQ multiplex PCR, and TCRdb kept only the in-frame ones, dropping some. The repertoire holds some 50,000 clones, with over 90% as singletons. The CDR3 extends over 20 amino acids. Germline V gives CDR1 LGHNA, CDR2 YSLEER. V was clipped by 0 bases and J by 0 bases; unmatched bases: 14. This sequence was found in a woman in her late teens or twenties in good health and CMV-seronegative. The V call is TRBV4-3, the J call TRBJ2-3; 8 positions agree with TRBD2. Sequenced material: PBMCs. The CDR3 protein is CASSQEVTSANSTSTDTQYF. The DNA for the CDR3 is TGCGCCAGCAGCCAAGAAGTGACTAGCGCGAATTCCACTAGCACAGATACGCAGTATTTT.